Given below is one T cell receptor (beta chain) in context. The antigen is undetermined. This entry belongs to a study of cytomegalovirus exposure and HLA in healthy donors. TCRdb keeps only in-frame clones here, not all; method: immunoSEQ multiplex PCR. The data show some 130,000 clones, approximately 89% seen once. Study-wide points: The majority of TCR sequences were rare, yet some public TCRs appeared in many donors.

V lost 4 bases and J 6 bases, leaving 30 bases between the germline ends. Germline lookup yields CDR1 LNHDA and CDR2 SQIVND (reference sequence). CDR3 size: 19 residues. The source is a young woman in good health and CMV-seronegative. The J gene is TRBJ1-1, the V gene TRBV19; tentative D call: TRBD1 (6 bases). What was sequenced was PBMCs. The CDR3: CASSTMGALAGARVAEAFF. The CDR3 nucleotides read TGTGCCAGTAGTACAATGGGAGCTTTAGCGGGGGCGCGGGTCGCTGAAGCTTTCTTT.